Listed below are T cell receptor beta chains from one sample, sequenced in a study of identical twins. TCRdb re-called the 5' RACE reads through MiXCR, storing one row per CDR3 protein. The sample carries 1,800,000 or so distinct CDR3 sequences, 32% recorded once. The sample taken for sequencing was cord blood. These TCRs come from a newborn girl in good health. Each CDR3 is given with its conserved first and last residue. The D gene is left open where the match is weak. Expanded clones get a size class; other rows say once, few or many, or leave the size out.

D gene,V gene,clone size,J gene,CDR3 DNA,CDR3 protein
TRBD1,TRBV27,.,TRBJ1-1,TGTGCCAGCAGGATTACAGGGGTTGGCACTGAAGCTTTCTTT,CASRITGVGTEAFF
TRBD1,TRBV6-1,.,TRBJ1-2,TGTGCCAGCAGTGATGGATGGGACAGAGCCCCATCGGGCTACACCTTC,CASSDGWDRAPSGYTF
.,TRBV14,.,TRBJ2-7,TGTGCCAGCAGCCAAGATGTGGTCGAGCAGTACTTC,CASSQDVVEQYF
.,TRBV16,.,TRBJ2-7,TGTGCCAGCAGCCAATCAACGGGACCCGACGAGCAGTACTTC,CASSQSTGPDEQYF
.,TRBV9,.,TRBJ2-6,TGTGCCAGCAGCGTAATGGCCGGGCCTGGGGCCAACGTCCTGACTTTC,CASSVMAGPGANVLTF
.,TRBV20-1,.,TRBJ1-6,TGCAGTGCTAGAGCTATTACCGGGACCTATAATTCACCCCTCCACTTT,CSARAITGTYNSPLHF
TRBD2,TRBV12-3/TRBV12-4,few,TRBJ2-1,TGTGCCAGCAGTAAATGGAGCGGGGCCAGCTCCTACAATGAGCAGTTCTTC,CASSKWSGASSYNEQFF
TRBD1,TRBV12-3/TRBV12-4,few,TRBJ1-2,TGTGCCAGCAGTCACAGGGGAGGTGGCTACACCTTC,CASSHRGGGYTF
.,TRBV7-9,.,TRBJ2-1,TGTGCCAGCAGCCTAGTCCGGGGAATTGACAATGAGCAGTTCTTC,CASSLVRGIDNEQFF
.,TRBV5-1,.,TRBJ2-1,TGCGCCAGCAGCTTAAGGGATAGCTGGGCACACAATGAGCAGTTCTTC,CASSLRDSWAHNEQFF